The rows below give T cell receptor beta chains drawn from one sample of a study of early T cells in non-severe SARS-CoV-2 infection. Each CDR3 protein is one row after TCRdb ran MiXCR on the 5' RACE reads. This table holds more than 85,000 distinct CDR3 sequences, under 15% found once. Sequenced: whole blood. These receptors came from an adult who was a healthcare worker with PCR-confirmed SARS-CoV-2 infection or an uninfected control (not recorded which). CDR3s include the opening cysteine and the closing phenylalanine or tryptophan. D genes are given only for firm matches. Clone size is given for some rows only: seen once, a few or many times, or a class if the clone is expanded.

V gene,D gene,J gene,clone size,CDR3 DNA,CDR3 protein
TRBV11-2,TRBD2,TRBJ2-1,few,TGTGCCAGCAGCGGTGGGACTAGGGCCCTAAATGAGCAGTTCTTC,CASSGGTRALNEQFF
TRBV2,TRBD1,TRBJ2-3,few,TGTGCCAGCGGAGGACAGGGAAGCACAGATACGCAGTATTTT,CASGGQGSTDTQYF
TRBV5-1,TRBD1,TRBJ2-1,many,TGCGCCAGCAGCTTGGCGAAGGGGGCATACGATGAGCAGTTCTTC,CASSLAKGAYDEQFF
TRBV11-2,-,TRBJ2-2,-,TGTGCCAGCAGCCCGGTGTTGTCCGGAGGCCCCGGGGAGCTGTTTTTT,CASSPVLSGGPGELFF
TRBV7-9,-,TRBJ1-6,few,TGTGCCAGCAGCTTAGACAGGAATAATTCACCCCTCCACTTT,CASSLDRNNSPLHF
TRBV6-2/TRBV6-3,TRBD2,TRBJ2-7,-,TGTGCCACCAGCAATAAAGCGGGAGCCGGGGAGCAGTACTTC,CATSNKAGAGEQYF
TRBV20-1,TRBD1,TRBJ2-3,few,TGCAGTGCTGGGACAGACCCGGATTTGCCCACAGATACGCAGTATTTT,CSAGTDPDLPTDTQYF
TRBV5-6,-,TRBJ2-3,few,TGTGCCAGCAGCTTTCGCCGGGAACCCCACACAGATACGCAGTATTTT,CASSFRREPHTDTQYF
TRBV20-1,TRBD1,TRBJ1-5,many,TGCAGTGCTAGATGGCTTGGGGGGACAGCACACAATCAGCCCCAGCATTTT,CSARWLGGTAHNQPQHF
TRBV29-1,TRBD2,TRBJ2-2,few,TGCAGCGTTTTCTTAGCGGGAGACACCGGGGAGCTGTTTTTT,CSVFLAGDTGELFF
TRBV28,-,TRBJ2-7,many,TGTGCCAGCAGTCCCAACGGGGGGCTCGAGACCTACGAGCAGTACTTC,CASSPNGGLETYEQYF
TRBV5-1,-,TRBJ2-3,-,TGCGCCAGCAGCTTGGATGGCGGCGATACGCAGTATTTT,CASSLDGGDTQYF
TRBV20-1,TRBD1,TRBJ1-4,-,TGCAGTGCTTCTGGGGACAGGGGAAACGAAAAACTGTTTTTT,CSASGDRGNEKLFF
TRBV12-3/TRBV12-4,-,TRBJ2-5,-,TGTGCCAGCAGTGACCGTTACTCGGCCGGCAGGGAGACCCAGTACTTC,CASSDRYSAGRETQYF
TRBV10-3,-,TRBJ2-7,few,TGTGCCATCAGTGAGGGCCGACTTTCCTACGAGCAGTACTTC,CAISEGRLSYEQYF
TRBV6-6,TRBD1,TRBJ2-1,many,TGTGCCAGCAGCCGGACAGGGGTCAATGAGCAGTTCTTC,CASSRTGVNEQFF
TRBV5-6,-,TRBJ2-1,few,TGTGCCAGCATCTCTTTGGCTTGGGCTTCCTCTGTCAATGAGCAGTTCTTC,CASISLAWASSVNEQFF
TRBV6-4,TRBD1,TRBJ1-2,many,TGTGCCAGCAGTGTTAACAGGGGGTATGGCTACACCTTC,CASSVNRGYGYTF
TRBV3-1,-,TRBJ2-7,many,TGTGCCAGCAGCCACGGGGCCGAGCAGTACTTC,CASSHGAEQYF
TRBV12-3/TRBV12-4,-,TRBJ2-1,many,TGTGCCAGCAGTTCCAGCCGGGGAGCACAGTACAATGAGCAGTTCTTC,CASSSSRGAQYNEQFF
TRBV7-9,-,TRBJ2-3,-,TGTGCCAGCAGCCCCCTCGGCCCAGACACAGATACGCAGTATTTT,CASSPLGPDTDTQYF
TRBV6-6,-,TRBJ1-1,few,TGTGCCAGCAGTTATCCGGGGGTGAACACTGAAGCTTTCTTT,CASSYPGVNTEAFF
TRBV4-1,-,TRBJ1-4,few,TGCGCCAGCAGCCAAGATCAGGCGAATGAAAAACTGTTTTTT,CASSQDQANEKLFF
TRBV9,-,TRBJ2-1,many,TGTGCCAGCAGCGGGAACAACTACAATGAGCAGTTCTTC,CASSGNNYNEQFF
TRBV5-1,-,TRBJ1-1,-,TGCGCCAGCAGCTTGGAGTCAGGGCATACTGAAGCTTTCTTT,CASSLESGHTEAFF
TRBV7-8,TRBD1,TRBJ2-3,many,TGTGCCAGCAGCTCCGGAACCGGGACAGGGTTCTCGTTTTTT,CASSSGTGTGFSFF
TRBV18,-,TRBJ2-1,-,TGTGCCAGCTCATCGCCTAGGACTAACTTCATCGCCCCCTTCTTC,CASSSPRTNFIAPFF
TRBV10-3,TRBD2,TRBJ2-2,few,TGTGCCATCAAAGGGACTAGCGACACCGGGGAGCTGTTTTTT,CAIKGTSDTGELFF
TRBV20-1,-,TRBJ2-7,-,TGCAGTGCTAGAGAGGTAGATATTAATAGGAACGAGCAGTACTTC,CSAREVDINRNEQYF
TRBV28,-,TRBJ2-5,many,TGTGCCAGCAGACAGTACCAAGAGACCCAGTACTTC,CASRQYQETQYF
TRBV6-1,-,TRBJ1-2,-,TGTGCCAGCAGTGAGGGAGGGCGGAGTGGCTACACCTTC,CASSEGGRSGYTF
TRBV4-1,-,TRBJ2-7,-,TGCGCCAGCAGCCAAGCTCGGGCGACTGTTCAGGACGAGCAGTACTTC,CASSQARATVQDEQYF
TRBV4-3,TRBD2,TRBJ2-5,-,TGCGCCAGCAGCCAGCTAGCGGGAGAAGAGACCCAGTACTTC,CASSQLAGEETQYF